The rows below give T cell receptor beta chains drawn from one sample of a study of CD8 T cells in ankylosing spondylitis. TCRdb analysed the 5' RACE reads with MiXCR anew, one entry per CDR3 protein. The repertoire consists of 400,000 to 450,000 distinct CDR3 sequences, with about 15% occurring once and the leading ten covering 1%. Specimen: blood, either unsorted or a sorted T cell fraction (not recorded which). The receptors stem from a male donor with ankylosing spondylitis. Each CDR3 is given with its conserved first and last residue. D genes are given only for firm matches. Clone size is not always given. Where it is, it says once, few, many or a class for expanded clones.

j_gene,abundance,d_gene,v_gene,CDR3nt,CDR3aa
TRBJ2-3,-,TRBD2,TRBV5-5,TGTGCCAGCAGCCCCAATAGCGGGGGCTCGATTAGGACGCAGTATTTT,CASSPNSGGSIRTQYF
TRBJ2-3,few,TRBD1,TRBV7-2,TGTGCCAGCAGCCTGGGACAGGGGAACACAGATACGCAGTATTTT,CASSLGQGNTDTQYF
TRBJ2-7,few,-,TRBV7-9,TGTGCCAGCTCAACCCCGCGGGAAATGGACGAGCAGTACTTC,CASSTPREMDEQYF
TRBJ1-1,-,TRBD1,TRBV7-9,TGTGCCAGCAGTCAAGCCCGCGGACAGGGGGGGTATGAAGCTTTCTTT,CASSQARGQGGYEAFF
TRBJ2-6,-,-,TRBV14,TGTGCCAGCAGTCAACAATGGGGGACCTTTGGGGCCAACGTCCTGACTTTC,CASSQQWGTFGANVLTF
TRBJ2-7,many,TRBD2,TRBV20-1,TGCAGTGCCGAGAGGACTAGCGGATCCTACGAGCAGTACTTC,CSAERTSGSYEQYF
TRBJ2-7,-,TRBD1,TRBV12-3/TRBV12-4,TGTGCCAGCAGTCCCGGGGGCGGGACAGGCCACTACGAGCAGTACTTC,CASSPGGGTGHYEQYF
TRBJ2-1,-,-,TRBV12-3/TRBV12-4,TGTGCCAGCAGTTTATATCTTGAGCAGTTCTTC,CASSLYLEQFF
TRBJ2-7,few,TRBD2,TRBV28,TGTGCCAGCAGTTCCCCGACTAGCGGGAGTTACTACGAGCAGTACTTC,CASSSPTSGSYYEQYF
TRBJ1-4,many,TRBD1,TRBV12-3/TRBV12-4,TGTGCCAGCAGTAAACGGACAGGGGAGTATACTAATGAAAAACTGTTTTTT,CASSKRTGEYTNEKLFF
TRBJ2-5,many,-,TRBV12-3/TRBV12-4,TGTGCCAGCAGTTTAGCGATCGAAGAGACCCAGTACTTC,CASSLAIEETQYF
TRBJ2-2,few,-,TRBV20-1,TGCAGTGCTAGCGGGCAGAACACCGGGGAGCTGTTTTTT,CSASGQNTGELFF
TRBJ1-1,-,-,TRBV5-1,TGCGCCAGCAGCTTGCCAGGGAAGGACACTGAAGCTTTCTTT,CASSLPGKDTEAFF
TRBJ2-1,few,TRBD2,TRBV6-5,TGTGCCAGCAGTTTGACTAGCGGGGGGGCGAATGATGAGCAGTTCTTC,CASSLTSGGANDEQFF
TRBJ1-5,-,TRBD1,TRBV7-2,TGTGCCAGCAGTCCGACCCACAGGGGGAGCAATCAGCCCCAGCATTTT,CASSPTHRGSNQPQHF
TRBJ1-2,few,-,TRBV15,TGTGCCACCAGCGCCATCGGGGGGGCTAACTATGGCTACACCTTC,CATSAIGGANYGYTF
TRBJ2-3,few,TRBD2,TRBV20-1,TGCAGTGCTAGGGTATGGTCTAGCGGGAGCACAGATACGCAGTATTTT,CSARVWSSGSTDTQYF
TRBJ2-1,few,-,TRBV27,TGTGCCAGCAGTTTATCGCAGAACAATGAGCAGTTCTTC,CASSLSQNNEQFF
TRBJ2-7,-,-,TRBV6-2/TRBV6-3,TGTGCCAGCAGTTACGGGGGTAGCGGAGTCATCTACGAGCAGTACTTC,CASSYGGSGVIYEQYF
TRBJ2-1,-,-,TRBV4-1,TGCGCCAGCAGCCAAGGGGAAGGCGGGGCCTCCTACAATGAGCAGTTCTTC,CASSQGEGGASYNEQFF
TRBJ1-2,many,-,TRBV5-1,TGCGCCAGCAGCTCGGACGGTGACTATGGCTACACCTTC,CASSSDGDYGYTF
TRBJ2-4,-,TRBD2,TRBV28,TGTGCCAGCAGCCCCGGGGGGTCCACGGCCAAAAACATTCAGTACTTC,CASSPGGSTAKNIQYF
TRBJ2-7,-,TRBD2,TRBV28,TGTGCCAGCAGCCCCGGGGTGGCGGGAGTTCGCTACGAGCAGTACTTC,CASSPGVAGVRYEQYF
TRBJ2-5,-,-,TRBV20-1,TGCAGTGCTGGAATACAGGGCGTGGGTCTCCAAGAGACCCAGTACTTC,CSAGIQGVGLQETQYF
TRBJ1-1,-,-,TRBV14,TGTGCCAGCAGCCCGGGACTTCCGGGGAACACTGAAGCTTTCTTT,CASSPGLPGNTEAFF
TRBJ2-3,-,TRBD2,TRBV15,TGTGCCACCACCACGGCACTAGCGGACACAGATACGCAGTATTTT,CATTTALADTDTQYF
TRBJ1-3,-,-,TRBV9,TGTGCCAGCAGCGTAGTCGGCAGCGGCCGCTCTGGAAACACCATATATTTT,CASSVVGSGRSGNTIYF
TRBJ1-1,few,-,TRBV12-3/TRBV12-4,TGTGCCAGCAGGTCCGTCGCTGAAGCTTTCTTT,CASRSVAEAFF
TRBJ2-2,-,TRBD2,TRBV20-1,TGCAGTGCTAGAGCGCCAGCGGGGGGGTTGACCGGGGAGCTGTTTTTT,CSARAPAGGLTGELFF
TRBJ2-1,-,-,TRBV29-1,TGCAGCGCGGGGGACTGGAGCTCCTACAATGAGCAGTTCTTC,CSAGDWSSYNEQFF
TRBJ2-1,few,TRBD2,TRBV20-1,TGCAGTGCTAGACTCCCCCGGACTAGCGGGGGTAACAATGAGCAGTTCTTC,CSARLPRTSGGNNEQFF
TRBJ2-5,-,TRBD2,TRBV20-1,TGCAGTGCTCATGGACTAGGAGTCGAGACCCAGTACTTC,CSAHGLGVETQYF
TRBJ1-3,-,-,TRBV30,TGTGCCTGGAGTAGGGAGAACACCATATATTTT,CAWSRENTIYF
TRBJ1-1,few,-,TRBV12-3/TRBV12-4,TGTGCCAGCAGTAGAAGGTATGTGAACACTGAAGCTTTCTTT,CASSRRYVNTEAFF
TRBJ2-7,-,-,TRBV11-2,TGTGCCAGCAGCTTAGACGGGGGCCCCTCCTACGAGCAGTACTTC,CASSLDGGPSYEQYF
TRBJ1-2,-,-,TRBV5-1,TGCGCCAGCAGCTTGGAGGGGTGGCGCAAGGGGTATGGCTACACCTTC,CASSLEGWRKGYGYTF
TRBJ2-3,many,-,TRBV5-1,TGCGCCAGCAGCTCGGGGAATTTGGATACGCAGTATTTT,CASSSGNLDTQYF
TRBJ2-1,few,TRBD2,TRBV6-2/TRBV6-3,TGTGCCAGCAGTTACCGGACTAGCGGGAGTATCTATGAGCAGTTCTTC,CASSYRTSGSIYEQFF
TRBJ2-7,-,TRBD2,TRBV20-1,TGCAGTGCCGCCCGGACTAGCGGGAGAGTCGGGGGATACTACGAGCAGTACTTC,CSAARTSGRVGGYYEQYF
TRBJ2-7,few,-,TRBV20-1,TGCAGTGCATCAATTTCGGGATCCTACGAGCAGTACTTC,CSASISGSYEQYF